This TCR beta chain was retrieved from a study of blood T cells in healthy people across ages (dated by TCRdb to 2013 to 2016). For context, the study as a whole: In model experiments, template switching captured about one uniquely barcoded TCR beta cDNA molecule for every two T cells. The study measured age-related changes in TCR beta repertoire diversity using deep sequencing normalized with unique cDNA molecular identifiers. Four age groups were formed from the donors: young (average approximately 15 years), middle-aged (just under 40), aged (around 62) and long-lived (more than 75). Two additional independent replicas of 1 million unique cDNA reads from the same blood draw were analyzed for two donors (one aged 18 to 30 and one aged 80 or older).

The paper as a whole reports these results and caveats: Because donor CMV infection status was unknown, age-related changes in expanded clonotypes were potentially confounded. There was a strong correlation between observed TCR beta diversity and the percentage of naive T cells measured by flow cytometry. As age increased, observed TCR beta diversity per million T cells dropped in a roughly linear way, and a significant reduction was already evident by age 40. The long-lived group showed more naive CD4+ T cells, fewer expanded clones and increased TCR diversity than the aged group, suggesting age selection. Conclusive comparison of naive and antigen-experienced compartments was prevented by the profiling of bulk unsorted PBMCs. Estimates of total diversity based on one million sequenced T cells were considered lower bounds and underestimates.

Systemically healthy Caucasian individuals from Russia, approximately 39 in total and aged roughly 6 to 90 years, were included as donors. Each donor gave approximately 9.3 milliliters of peripheral blood, collected into EDTA-treated Vacutainer tubes. Ficoll-Paque density-gradient centrifugation was used to isolate PBMCs, with at least 7 million obtained per sample. Total RNA, at least 6 micrograms per sample, was extracted from PBMCs with Trizol reagent. For every donor, an aliquot of PBMCs went through flow cytometry to measure the percentages of naive CD45RAhigh/CD27high T cells. The library was generated by 5' RACE. The listed sequencing device is Illumina HiSeq 2500. A second PCR of roughly 6 to 12 cycles was performed with a sample-barcoded 5' primer and a J-beta primer mix. A template-switch 5' adaptor carrying 12 random nucleotides introduced a unique molecular identifier onto each TCR beta cDNA molecule. At least 2.5 million CDR3-containing paired-end reads were obtained from each sample. All of the RNA was converted into first-strand cDNA using the Mint cDNA synthesis kit, with a TRBC-specific oligonucleotide serving as the primer. After uracil-DNA glycosylase treatment, a first 18-cycle PCR used universal primers M1SS and BC2_uni_R on all cDNA. The authors processed their data as follows. Each sample was normalized by randomly selecting 1 million high-quality reads, each carrying a distinct molecular identifier. Reads with shared molecular identifiers were discarded instead of being binned into consensus sequences. MiTCR, run with a Q25 quality threshold and the strictest error-elimination algorithm, handled CDR3 identification, clonotype clustering and error correction. Lower-bound total TCR beta diversity was estimated with a nonparametric unseen species model using Euler transformation. TCRdb reanalyzed the raw reads on its own, using fastp at Q25 for trimming and MiXCR for clone calling, and kept in-frame beta chains. When rows share a CDR3 protein, they turn into one entry using the most common DNA and genes. These V and J calls originate from TCRdb's pipeline instead of the authors' own analysis. This sample has about 800,000 distinct CDR3 sequences in its table, and 20% to 25% of those were observed once. The ten largest clonotypes hold under 4% of the sample.

In the case of this clonotype: Its antigen is unknown. No base qualities exist here, and no much larger clone lies one base off it.

V loses 1 base of germline sequence and J loses 8 bases, and the interval between the two ends is 14 bases. The CDR3 has 14 amino acids, counting the end cysteine and phenylalanine. Just CDR3 DNA is preserved here, 42 bases in frame from base 1. CDR1 and CDR2 are drawn from the germline V gene: SGHAT, FQNNGV. This same sample was also part of a study on T cells of mothers and their children. From the second report: The donors were nine systemically healthy Caucasian individuals, made up of three mothers and their six children. cDNA synthesis used all of the extracted RNA, with roughly 1.5 ug of RNA in each 15 ul reaction. In the second PCR, the M1S primer introduced both the sample barcodes and 2-4 random nucleotides. Over 8 million TCR beta CDR3 reads came from each mother, compared with around 3 million reads from each child. TCR recombination output is similarly shaped by thymic selection in related and unrelated pairs, with a minor effect exerted by inherited differences. Normalized repertoire overlap in related mother-child pairs was always slightly higher than in unrelated mother-child pairs, but the difference was never significant. No persistent microchimeric T cell clones were found, with a detection sensitivity of 75 to 100 clones per million clonotypes. To look for features that set related mother-child pairs apart from unrelated individuals, the researchers ran deep NGS to compare the TCR beta repertoires of mothers and children. On average, the children were about 10 +/- 4 years old, while the mothers were approximately 40 +/- 4 years old. After adapter ligation was performed with NEBNext reagents, the libraries were sequenced on an Illumina HiSeq 2000 with 100+100 nt paired-end reads. To avoid cross-contamination, the mother libraries and the child libraries were prepared a month apart and sequenced in separate runs. Between roughly 500,000 and 2,300,000 distinct TCR beta clonotypes were identified per donor. Naive TCR beta clonotypes were estimated from low-frequency clonotypes matched to each donor's FACS-determined naive share, without sorting.

Sequencing input: blood. The chain joins TRBV11-2 to TRBJ1-2; the D gene lacks a confident call. This sequence originates from a boy between 5 and 17 years old in good health. At the DNA level, the sequence is TGTGCCAGCAGCTTAGCCCGCTTGGGTTCGGGCTACACCTTC. Translated, this is CASSLARLGSGYTF.